This T cell receptor beta chain was found in a study of shared T cell receptors in the human thymus. The germline gives CDR1 SGHRS, CDR2 YFSETQ. Trimming shortened V by 4 bases and J by 4 bases, and 17 bases separated the two germline ends. CDR3 length: 15 amino acids. The assay was immunoSEQ multiplex PCR, and TCRdb's table has in-frame clones only and misses some. Seen here are roughly 710,000 clones, approximately 85% observed once, and the top ten hold over 0.008%. This clone came up a few times. This sample also appeared in a second study, on human thymus T cells. That paper states: Thymic samples were excised during corrective heart operations. A high degree of thymic repertoire overlap among unrelated individuals was reported in related research.

The genes are TRBV5-1 and TRBJ1-1; a possible D gene is TRBD1 (6 bases). The source of this sequence is a girl under three years old with a congenital heart defect. The source material was thymocytes. CDR3 nucleotide sequence: TGCGCCAGCAGCCCCCAAGACAGGCGACGCACTGAAGCTTTCTTT. Translating it yields CASSPQDRRRTEAFF.